This T cell receptor (beta chain) was recorded in a study of cytomegalovirus exposure and HLA in healthy donors. Assay used: immunoSEQ multiplex PCR; TCRdb lists only in-frame clones, some missing. The sample records about 50,000 clones, 92% being singletons. Germline loops: CDR1 KGHSH, CDR2 LQKENI. The CDR3 runs 14 residues. The ends lost 3 bases at V and 8 bases at J; junction bases unmatched: 3. The sequenced sample consisted of PBMCs. The V call is TRBV18, the J call TRBJ1-4, with 10 positions matching TRBD1. This TCR was recovered from a man younger than 30 in good health and CMV-seronegative. The CDR3 DNA is TGTGCCAGCTCACCGACAGGGGGCCAGGAAAAACTGTTTTTT. Translating gives CASSPTGGQEKLFF.